The 15 T cell receptor beta chains listed next were all sequenced from one sample in a study of T-cell reconstitution after alpha-beta-depleted transplantation in children. Unique molecular identifiers were built into the TCRbeta library. TCRdb processed the PCR reads anew with MiXCR; each CDR3 protein has one entry. The sample records fewer than 700,000 distinct CDR3 sequences, 13% being singletons. The sample in question was PBMCs, mostly from graft donor cells, obtained 360 days after TCRalphabeta/CD19-depleted stem cell transplant. The receptor source for this set is a male patient aged 10-17 years who had a stem cell transplant for acute myeloid leukemia, so the T cells may come from the graft donor.

This clonotype was found many times. V and J are TRBV29-1 and TRBJ1-1; D unclear. In germline, CDR1 is SQVTM, CDR2 ANQGSEA. V gave up 4 bases and J gave up 0 bases, with 9 bases separating them. The CDR3 has 13 amino acids. As DNA, the CDR3 is TGCAGCGTTGCCAGACTGATGAACACTGAAGCTTTCTTT. This sequence encodes CSVARLMNTEAFF.

The chain's CDR3 is CASSPLAGGLLSYEQYF. CDR3 bases: TGTGCCAGCAGCCCACTAGCGGGAGGGCTTCTCTCCTACGAGCAGTACTTC. V and J are TRBV7-2 and TRBJ2-7, with TRBD2 matching over 13 bases. CDR3 length: 17 amino acids. Germline V CDR1 and CDR2: SGHTA, FQGNSA. With 5 bases clipped from V and 0 bases from J, the junction kept 7 bases outside the gene matches.

In its sample, this clonotype was seen a few times. The chain uses TRBV19 and TRBJ2-1; the D gene is possibly TRBD1 (6 bases). The CDR3 is 16 amino acids. Germline V gene data show CDR1 as LNHDA and CDR2 as SQIVND (reference sequence). V was clipped by 4 bases and J by 2 bases, with 15 bases between them. The CDR3 DNA follows: TGTGCCAGTAGTAGCAGTGTGGGGACACCCTACAATGAGCAGTTCTTC. It specifies CASSSSVGTPYNEQFF.

A few counts support this clonotype. The chain links TRBV10-3 to TRBJ2-5, with 10 nucleotides matching TRBD1. Germline V gene sequence: CDR1 ENHRY, CDR2 SYGVKD. V gave up 10 bases and J gave up 6 bases; unmatched junction bases: 14. The CDR3 spans 15 residues. CDR3 residues: CATTGAGQGVQTQYF. The CDR3 coding sequence is TGTGCCACTACGGGAGCTGGACAGGGGGTACAGACCCAGTACTTC.

This clonotype was found a few times. The V call is TRBV7-2, the J call TRBJ2-5, with TRBD2 matching 7 bases. There are 17 residues in the CDR3. From germline, CDR1 is SGHTA and CDR2 FQGNSA. The V segment lost 5 bases and the J segment 7 bases; nucleotides outside the gene matches: 19. CDR3 nucleotide sequence: TGTGCCAGCAGCCCTACGGGTGGGGCTAGCGGTGAAGGGACCCAGTACTTC. Amino acids: CASSPTGGASGEGTQYF.

The chain couples TRBV5-5 to TRBJ2-7, with 10 bases lining up with TRBD1. This CDR3 comprises 17 residues. Losses at the gene ends were 1 base for V and 1 base for J; bases not matched to a gene: 8. CDR1 is SGHKS, CDR2 YYEKEE, per germline (reference sequence). The CDR3 sequence is CASSLMGDRGGSYEQYF. The CDR3 coding sequence is TGTGCCAGCAGCTTGATGGGGGACAGGGGAGGGTCCTACGAGCAGTACTTC.

The chain couples TRBV25-1 to TRBJ2-7; 10 positions agree with TRBD1. Per the germline V gene, CDR1 is MGHDK and CDR2 is SYGVNS. The V and J ends lost 8 bases and 4 bases, in that order; junction bases with no gene match: 5. The CDR3 sequence is 13 residues long. CDR3 sequence: CASRQGAIYEQYF. The CDR3 DNA sequence: TGTGCCAGCCGACAGGGGGCTATTTACGAGCAGTACTTC.

Of note for this clonotype: Compared with germline, one end of the junction differs, possibly owing to a read error. The chain combines TRBV20-1 with TRBJ2-2; D possibly corresponds to TRBD2 (6 bases). The CDR3 runs 15 residues. Germline-derived CDR1 and CDR2 are DFQATT and SNEGSKA (reference sequence). CDR3 in amino acids: CSAGSGILNTGELFF. The DNA of the CDR3 is TGCAGTGCTGGTAGCGGAATACTAAACACCGGGGAACTGTTTTTT.

This clonotype was counted once. The chain carries TRBV7-2 and TRBJ1-6; D is perhaps TRBD1 (6 bases). Looked up from germline, CDR1 is SGHTA and CDR2 is FQGNSA. V was cut by 4 bases and J by 3 bases, with 13 bases left in between. The CDR3 covers 16 residues. CDR3: CASSYRGAVYNSPLHF. In nucleotides, the CDR3 is TGTGCCAGCAGCTACCGGGGGGCGGTCTATAATTCACCCCTCCACTTT.

This clonotype was detected ten times or more. The chain combines TRBV10-3 with TRBJ1-2; 7 bases align to TRBD1. Germline V lookup: CDR1 ENHRY, CDR2 SYGVKD. This CDR3 contains 16 residues. After removal of 2 bases from V and 1 base from J, the junction contained 7 bases not matched to a gene. The DNA for the CDR3 is TGTGCCATCAGTGAGACCGGGGGACAGTTTAACTATGGCTACACCTTC. It codes for CAISETGGQFNYGYTF.

The rearrangement uses TRBV7-9 and TRBJ2-4; TRBD2 might be the D (6 bases). Germline CDR1 reads SEHNR; CDR2 reads FQNEAQ (reference sequence). Deletions cut 5 bases from V and 9 bases from J, with 20 bases between. This CDR3 is 15 amino acids long. The CDR3 DNA sequence: TGTGCCAGCAGCGCCGGATGGGGGGAAACAAGCATTCAGTACTTC. The encoded protein is CASSAGWGETSIQYF.

This clonotype was counted only a few times. This chain joins TRBV12-3 or TRBV12-4 and TRBJ1-2; the D gene is possibly TRBD1 (5 bases). CDR3 size: 13 residues. Between the trimmed V and J ends, which lost 6 bases and 8 bases, there was a span of 16 bases. Here the CDR3 reads CASSSGPLRGYTF. CDR3 bases: TGTGCCAGCAGCTCGGGACCGTTGCGCGGCTACACCTTC.

In this sample, this clonotype turned up a few times. The rearrangement joins TRBV15 to TRBJ1-6; no firm D call. Germline-derived CDR1 and CDR2 are LNHNV and YYDKDF (reference sequence). The CDR3 is 17 residues long. The V and J ends lost 4 bases and 0 bases respectively, with 13 bases between them. CDR3 bases: TGTGCCACCAGCATCAGGCCCCGGGGCTCCTATAATTCACCCCTCCACTTT. It encodes CATSIRPRGSYNSPLHF.

The chain employs TRBV4-3 and TRBJ1-2; D call uncertain. The CDR3 spans 13 residues. The ends were cut back, 0 bases at V and 1 base at J, with 3 bases in the middle. Germline V gene lookup returns CDR1 LGHNA and CDR2 YSLEER. The chain's CDR3 is CASSQDFNYGYTF. The CDR3 DNA follows: TGCGCCAGCAGCCAAGATTTTAACTATGGCTACACCTTC.

The chain combines TRBV11-2 with TRBJ2-1; no definite D call. CDR1 SGHAT and CDR2 FQNNGV come from the germline V gene. This CDR3 contains 17 residues. V lost 2 bases, J lost 0 bases, and 14 bases lay in between. As DNA, the CDR3 is TGTGCCAGCAGCTTACACGGCCCGCCGAGCTCCTACAATGAGCAGTTCTTC. Translated, it gives CASSLHGPPSSYNEQFF.